This T cell receptor beta chain was found in a study of shared clonotypes between healthy human individuals. Study details: Those who served as donors were a couple of women and three men between the ages of 18 and 49. Study-level results: Investigators expected sequencing depth to affect clonotype sharing among donors.

This clone was seen more than once but under ten times. What it binds is not known. Those who donated were healthy HIV-negative adults, with no recent acute infections or vaccinations reported. Original processing notes: There were no quality scores in the junction-only immunoSEQ sequences, so filtering differed. The method was immunoSEQ multiplex PCR; TCRdb's version includes in-frame clones alone and lacks a portion of them. V, J and clone size derive from that table, while D and trimming were established from the DNA sequence. In the table there are some 1,400,000 clones, around 97% of which are singletons. Sequencing input: naive CD4+ T cells sorted from blood. Subset given: CD45RA+ positively selected. This TCR was sampled from a man aged 25 to 45 in good health.

Here the CDR3 reads CASSPLTSGNTGELFF. CDR3 DNA sequence: TGTGCCAGCTCACCACTGACTAGCGGGAACACCGGGGAGCTGTTTTTT. V usage is TRBV18 and J usage is TRBJ2-2; 9 positions match TRBD2. V gave up 1 base and J gave up 1 base; unmatched junction bases: 1. Germline loops: CDR1 KGHSH, CDR2 LQKENI. This CDR3 contains 16 residues. The complete variable domain, with remaining parts taken from reference TRBV18 and TRBJ2-2, reads NAGVMQNPRHLVRRRGQEARLRCSPMKGHSHVYWYRQLPEEGLKFMVYLQKENIIDESGMPKERFSAEFPKEGPSILRIQQVVRGDSAAYFCASSPLTSGNTGELFFGEGSRLTVL.